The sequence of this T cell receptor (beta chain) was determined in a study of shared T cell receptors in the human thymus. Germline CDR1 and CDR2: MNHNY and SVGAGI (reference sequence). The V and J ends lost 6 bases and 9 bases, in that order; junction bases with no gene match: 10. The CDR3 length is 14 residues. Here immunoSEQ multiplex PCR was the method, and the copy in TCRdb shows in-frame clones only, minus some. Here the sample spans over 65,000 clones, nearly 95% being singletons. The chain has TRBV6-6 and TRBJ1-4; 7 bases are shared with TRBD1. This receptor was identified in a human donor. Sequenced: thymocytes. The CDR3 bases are TGTGCCAGCAGCCTTACCGGGACAGATAAAAAACTGTTTTTT. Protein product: CASSLTGTDKKLFF.